Listed below are T cell receptor beta chains from one sample, sequenced in a study of blood T cell repertoires in COVID-19. The method was immunoSEQ multiplex PCR; TCRdb's version includes in-frame clones alone and lacks a portion of them. There are 83,000 or so clones in the sample; around 87% occur only once, and around 7.3% lies in the top ten. The sequencing sample was made of peripheral blood. The receptors were sampled from a man aged 80 or over with active or convalescent COVID-19. CDR3s include the opening cysteine and the closing phenylalanine or tryptophan. D genes are given only for firm matches. Rows give clone size only sometimes, using once, few, many, or a class for an expanded clone.

J gene: TRBJ2-1
V gene: TRBV11-2
clone size: NA
D gene: TRBD2
CDR3 DNA: TGTGCCAGCAACCCCACTGCGGGGGATGAGCAGTTCTTC
CDR3 protein: CASNPTAGDEQFF

J gene: TRBJ1-3
V gene: TRBV5-6
clone size: NA
D gene: TRBD1
CDR3 DNA: TGTGCCAGCAGCTTTGGAGACAGGGGACTCTCTGGAAACACCATATATTTT
CDR3 protein: CASSFGDRGLSGNTIYF

J gene: TRBJ1-3
V gene: TRBV3-1/TRBV3-2
clone size: NA
D gene: NA
CDR3 DNA: TGTGCCAGCAGCCAAGACTTGACAGGAGGAAACACCATATATTTT
CDR3 protein: CASSQDLTGGNTIYF

J gene: TRBJ1-1
V gene: TRBV5-1
clone size: NA
D gene: NA
CDR3 DNA: TGCGCCAGCAGCTTGGGGCGTCTGCCCGGGATGAACACTGAAGCTTTCTTT
CDR3 protein: CASSLGRLPGMNTEAFF

J gene: TRBJ2-5
V gene: TRBV4-1
clone size: NA
D gene: NA
CDR3 DNA: TGCGCCAGCAGCCAACCCCCCGGGCGGGGCAAGGAGACCCAGTACTTC
CDR3 protein: CASSQPPGRGKETQYF

J gene: TRBJ2-1
V gene: TRBV3-1/TRBV3-2
clone size: NA
D gene: NA
CDR3 DNA: TGTGCCAGCAGCTCGACACTTTACAATGAGCAGTTCTTC
CDR3 protein: CASSSTLYNEQFF

J gene: TRBJ1-5
V gene: TRBV2
clone size: NA
D gene: NA
CDR3 DNA: TGTGCCAGCAGTCAAGACAGGTTAGTTAATCAGCCCCAGCATTTT
CDR3 protein: CASSQDRLVNQPQHF

J gene: TRBJ1-6
V gene: TRBV9
clone size: once
D gene: NA
CDR3 DNA: TGTGCCAGCAGCGTAGCTAACAGATATAATTCACCCCTCCACTTT
CDR3 protein: CASSVANRYNSPLHF

J gene: TRBJ1-1
V gene: TRBV25-1
clone size: NA
D gene: NA
CDR3 DNA: TGTGCCAGCAGTGAATCGCGGGGAGGGAACACTGAAGCTTTCTTT
CDR3 protein: CASSESRGGNTEAFF

J gene: TRBJ2-1
V gene: TRBV19
clone size: NA
D gene: TRBD2
CDR3 DNA: TGTGCCAGTAGTACCCGCAGCGGGAGGGGCATGAATGAGCAGTTCTTC
CDR3 protein: CASSTRSGRGMNEQFF

J gene: TRBJ2-5
V gene: TRBV18
clone size: NA
D gene: NA
CDR3 DNA: TGTGCCAGCTCACCACCTCTCCTTAAAGAGACCCAGTACTTC
CDR3 protein: CASSPPLLKETQYF

J gene: TRBJ2-3
V gene: TRBV3-1/TRBV3-2
clone size: NA
D gene: TRBD2
CDR3 DNA: TGTGCCAGCAGCCTCCCCCTAGGTAGCGGGGGCCCGACGGATACGCAGTATTTT
CDR3 protein: CASSLPLGSGGPTDTQYF

J gene: TRBJ1-1
V gene: TRBV2
clone size: NA
D gene: NA
CDR3 DNA: TGTGCCAGCAGTGTAGGGCAGGGAAGCACTGAAGCTTTCTTT
CDR3 protein: CASSVGQGSTEAFF

J gene: TRBJ1-6
V gene: TRBV6-1
clone size: NA
D gene: NA
CDR3 DNA: TGTGCCAGCAGTGAATCGGGGGGAACCCTCCACTTT
CDR3 protein: CASSESGGTLHF

J gene: TRBJ1-6
V gene: TRBV28
clone size: few
D gene: TRBD1
CDR3 DNA: TGTGCCAGCAGTTTAGGACAGGGTAATTCACCCCTCCACTTT
CDR3 protein: CASSLGQGNSPLHF

J gene: TRBJ2-3
V gene: TRBV18
clone size: NA
D gene: TRBD2
CDR3 DNA: TGTGCCAGCTCGCTGGAGCGGGAGGGCACAGATACGCAGTATTTT
CDR3 protein: CASSLEREGTDTQYF

J gene: TRBJ2-5
V gene: TRBV2
clone size: NA
D gene: NA
CDR3 DNA: TGTGCCAGCAGTGCTAGCGAGACCCAGTACTTC
CDR3 protein: CASSASETQYF

J gene: TRBJ2-1
V gene: TRBV5-1
clone size: NA
D gene: TRBD2
CDR3 DNA: TGCGCCAGCAGCTTCGGGGACCCGGGGGGGAATGAGCAGTTCTTC
CDR3 protein: CASSFGDPGGNEQFF

J gene: TRBJ1-1
V gene: TRBV6-5
clone size: NA
D gene: NA
CDR3 DNA: TGTGCCAGCAGTTACTCGATCGCGGGGAGCTCTATTGAAGCTTTCTTT
CDR3 protein: CASSYSIAGSSIEAFF

J gene: TRBJ1-1
V gene: TRBV2
clone size: NA
D gene: TRBD1
CDR3 DNA: TGTGCCAGTACCATAGACAGGGTGTGGACTGAAGCTTTCTTT
CDR3 protein: CASTIDRVWTEAFF

J gene: TRBJ1-1
V gene: TRBV10-2
clone size: NA
D gene: NA
CDR3 DNA: TGCGCCAGCAGTGAGGGCTGGACTGAAGCTTTCTTT
CDR3 protein: CASSEGWTEAFF

J gene: TRBJ2-1
V gene: TRBV9
clone size: NA
D gene: NA
CDR3 DNA: TGTGCCAGCAGCGTAGTACCCGGGAGCCACAATGAGCAGTTCTTC
CDR3 protein: CASSVVPGSHNEQFF

J gene: TRBJ1-4
V gene: TRBV19
clone size: few
D gene: TRBD1
CDR3 DNA: TGTGCCAGTAGTATGGACAGGGATGAAAAACTGTTTTTT
CDR3 protein: CASSMDRDEKLFF

J gene: TRBJ1-2
V gene: TRBV7-2
clone size: NA
D gene: TRBD1
CDR3 DNA: TGTGCCAGCAGTCGACGACAGGGGTGGGCTAACTATGGCTACACCTTC
CDR3 protein: CASSRRQGWANYGYTF

J gene: TRBJ2-1
V gene: TRBV3-1/TRBV3-2
clone size: once
D gene: NA
CDR3 DNA: TGTGCCAGCAGCCAGGGTCCAACTAACAATGAGCAGTTCTTC
CDR3 protein: CASSQGPTNNEQFF

J gene: TRBJ1-1
V gene: TRBV7-9
clone size: NA
D gene: TRBD1
CDR3 DNA: TGTGCCAGCAGCTCCGGGACAGTCCCGGGACAACAATCGGCGGCCGAAGCTTTCTTT
CDR3 protein: CASSSGTVPGQQSAAEAFF

J gene: TRBJ1-1
V gene: TRBV18
clone size: once
D gene: NA
CDR3 DNA: TGTGCCAGCTCATCGCGCGGGGACACTGAAGCTTTCTTT
CDR3 protein: CASSSRGDTEAFF

J gene: TRBJ1-2
V gene: TRBV28
clone size: NA
D gene: TRBD1
CDR3 DNA: TGTGCCAGCATCAAAGGGGGACAGTTTTATGGCTACACCTTC
CDR3 protein: CASIKGGQFYGYTF

J gene: TRBJ1-4
V gene: TRBV30
clone size: NA
D gene: NA
CDR3 DNA: TGTGCCTGGAGTGTCGCGGGGGCTGGGGAAAAACTGTTTTTT
CDR3 protein: CAWSVAGAGEKLFF

J gene: TRBJ2-2
V gene: TRBV11-3
clone size: NA
D gene: NA
CDR3 DNA: TGTGCCAGCAGCTTAGATCGGACAGTCACCGGGGAGCTGTTTTTT
CDR3 protein: CASSLDRTVTGELFF

J gene: TRBJ1-1
V gene: TRBV5-1
clone size: NA
D gene: NA
CDR3 DNA: TGCGCCAGCACACACACGGGGGTGAACACTGAAGCTTTCTTT
CDR3 protein: CASTHTGVNTEAFF